Following are 8 T cell receptor beta chains from one sample sequenced in a study of T-cell reconstitution after alpha-beta-depleted transplantation in children. Library preparation (for TCRbeta) was performed with unique molecular identifiers. TCRdb reprocessed the PCR reads via MiXCR and lists one record per CDR3 protein. The data contain 95,000 to 150,000 distinct CDR3 sequences, 23% of them singletons. Sequencing used PBMCs, mostly from graft donor cells, obtained 180 days after TCRalphabeta/CD19-depleted stem cell transplant. These receptors were obtained from a male patient aged 2 to 9 who had a stem cell transplant for chronic granulomatous disease, so the T cells may come from the graft donor.

The V and J genes are TRBV29-1 and TRBJ2-1; 8 nucleotides align to TRBD2. The V segment lost 8 bases and the J segment 5 bases; nucleotides outside the gene matches: 8. Germline V gene sequence: CDR1 SQVTM, CDR2 ANQGSEA. The CDR3 covers 13 residues. The CDR3 spells CSILAGNNNEQFF. In nucleotides, the CDR3 is TGCAGCATCCTAGCGGGTAACAACAATGAGCAGTTCTTC.

The rearrangement uses TRBV7-9 and TRBJ2-7; 11 nucleotides agree with TRBD2. Per the germline V gene, CDR1 is SEHNR and CDR2 is FQNEAQ (reference sequence). With V trimmed by 6 bases and J by 3 bases, 4 bases remained unmatched. This CDR3 comprises 14 residues. The CDR3 coding sequence is TGTGCCAGCAGACATAGCGGGAGGGACTACGAGCAGTACTTC. The encoded protein is CASRHSGRDYEQYF.

Ten or more counts support this clonotype. The chain employs TRBV12-3 or TRBV12-4 and TRBJ1-5; 10 nucleotides align to TRBD1. The CDR3 has 16 residues. Unmatched junction bases numbered 6, after V lost 3 bases and J lost 4 bases. The CDR3 is CASSFPGTGVNQPQHF. CDR3 nucleotide sequence: TGTGCCAGCAGTTTTCCCGGGACAGGGGTGAATCAGCCCCAGCATTTT.

This clonotype has a single count. The V gene is TRBV12-3 or TRBV12-4, the J gene TRBJ2-7, with D perhaps TRBD1 (6 bases). The CDR3 consists of 16 residues. V lost 2 bases to trimming and J lost 5 bases, with 19 bases between them. The CDR3 nucleotides are TGTGCCAGCAGTTTACGGCAGGGGCCTTTTAGGGACGAGCAGTACTTC. Translating gives CASSLRQGPFRDEQYF.

This clonotype was observed at least ten times. The genes are TRBV12-3 or TRBV12-4 and TRBJ2-7; TRBD1 matches 8 bases. The CDR3 runs to 13 residues. J gave up 7 bases and V 5 bases, and 7 bases lay outside the gene matches. CDR3 amino acids: CASSIGQGVEQYF. As DNA, the CDR3 is TGTGCCAGCAGTATTGGACAGGGTGTGGAGCAGTACTTC.

This clonotype occurred a few times. The junction shows a germline mismatch at one end, possibly a read error. The V and J genes are TRBV3-1 and TRBJ2-1, with 14 bases aligning to TRBD2. Per germline, CDR1 LGHDT and CDR2 YNNKEL (reference sequence). CDR3 size: 17 residues. CDR3 region: CATSQTTSGGALNEQFF. The CDR3 region has the DNA TGTGCCACCAGCCAGACGACTAGCGGGGGGGCTTTGAATGAGCAGTTCTTC.

At least ten counts were recorded for this clonotype. In nucleotides, the CDR3 is TGCAGTGCTAGGGGGACATCCACAGATACGCAGTATTTT. It is translated as CSARGTSTDTQYF. The J gene is TRBJ2-3, the V gene TRBV20-1, with D possibly being TRBD1 (6 bases). Germline V gene lookup returns CDR1 DFQATT and CDR2 SNEGSKA (reference sequence). This CDR3 has 13 residues. Trimming took 3 bases from V and 2 from J, leaving 9 bases between them.

There are many counts of this clonotype. The chain carries TRBV20-1 and TRBJ2-7; 10 nucleotides line up with TRBD2. CDR1 is DFQATT and CDR2 is SNEGSKA in the germline V gene (reference sequence). The trim removed 0 bases at V and 1 base at J, leaving 9 bases unmatched. This CDR3 is built from 17 residues. The CDR3 reads CSARDPTPSGSSYEQYF. The CDR3 DNA sequence: TGCAGTGCTAGAGATCCCACCCCTAGCGGGAGTTCCTACGAGCAGTACTTC.